The 26 T cell receptor beta chains reported below all come from one sample, sequenced in a study of monozygotic twins with inflammatory bowel disease. TCRdb processed the 5' RACE reads again and assigns one entry to each CDR3 protein, with no DNA. The sample yields some 190,000 distinct CDR3 sequences, of which the top ten take up under 8.5%. Sequenced: blood. The receptors originated from a human donor with ulcerative colitis or Crohn's disease, or a healthy co-twin of an affected twin (not recorded which).

The chain couples TRBV2 to TRBJ1-4; with no DNA, the TCRdb D assignment of TRBD1 cannot be verified. CDR1 and CDR2 (germline): SNHLY, FYNNEI. The length of the CDR3 is 14 residues. CDR3 in amino acids: CASTSGTGGEKLFF.

The chain carries TRBV5-6 and TRBJ2-1; with no DNA, the TCRdb D assignment of TRBD1 cannot be verified. The CDR3 contains 15 residues. Germline V gene data show CDR1 as SGHDT and CDR2 as YYEEEE. The CDR3: CASSWGTGGSNEQFF.

The chain uses TRBV11-2 and TRBJ2-1. The germline V gene encodes CDR1 SGHAT and CDR2 FQNNGV. The CDR3 runs to 14 residues. CDR3: CASSFPWTPNEQFF. Looking up the rest from reference TRBV11-2 and TRBJ2-1 gives the full variable domain: EAGVAQSPRYKIIEKRQSVAFWCNPISGHATLYWYQQILGQGPKLLIQFQNNGVVDDSQLPKDRFSAERLKGVDSTLKIQPAKLEDSAVYLCASSFPWTPNEQFFGPGTRLTVL.

J is TRBJ1-5 and V is TRBV7-4; absent DNA, TCRdb's TRBD1 call cannot be checked. The CDR3 has 20 amino acids. Germline V CDR1 and CDR2: SGHVT, SQSDAQ. The CDR3: CASSFRVGKTGKGRNQPQHF.

The CDR3 sequence: CASRPGVYQPQHF. The genes are TRBV6-1 and TRBJ1-5. Germline-derived CDR1 and CDR2 are MNHNS and SASEGT. The CDR3 length is 13 residues.

The chain has TRBV28 and TRBJ2-7; checking the TCRdb D call of TRBD2 is not possible without DNA. This CDR3 spans 15 amino acids. The V gene's germline CDR1 is MDHEN and CDR2 SYDVKM. CDR3 in amino acids: CASSLSAGGPYEQYF.

The rearrangement uses TRBV19 and TRBJ2-1; TCRdb's D call, TRBD2, is unchecked because there is no DNA. This CDR3 region has 12 residues. Germline CDR1 reads LNHDA; CDR2 reads SQIVND (reference sequence). The CDR3 here is CATTLGLAGPFF.

The chain combines TRBV7-6 with TRBJ2-7. The CDR3 sequence is 13 residues long. Germline lookup yields CDR1 SGHVS and CDR2 FNYEAQ. The CDR3 loop reads CASSPNADYEQYF.

This chain links TRBV5-1 with TRBJ2-3; TCRdb's D gene call, TRBD2, goes unchecked for lack of DNA. Looked up from germline, CDR1 is SGHRS and CDR2 is YFSETQ. The CDR3 contains 14 residues. CDR3: CASSLGLEGDTQYF.

The rearrangement links TRBV6-1 to TRBJ2-3; TCRdb lists TRBD1, though no DNA is available to test this call. The CDR3 loop spans 14 amino acids. The germline V gene encodes CDR1 MNHNS and CDR2 SASEGT. The CDR3 spells CASKPGTSTDTQYF.

The V call is TRBV29-1, the J call TRBJ2-7. CDR3 length equals 12 residues. Germline V CDR1 and CDR2: SQVTM, ANQGSEA. This CDR3 is CSVVGELYEQYF.

The rearrangement links TRBV11-2 to TRBJ2-3. This CDR3 is 13 amino acids long. The germline V gene has CDR1 SGHAT and CDR2 FQNNGV. CDR3 amino acids: CASSLDLADTQYF.

The chain links TRBV18 to TRBJ2-7. The CDR3 length is 14 residues. Germline-derived CDR1 and CDR2 are KGHSH and LQKENI. CDR3: CASSPQNRENEQYF. The full variable domain, with the rest looked up from reference TRBV18 and TRBJ2-7, is NAGVMQNPRHLVRRRGQEARLRCSPMKGHSHVYWYRQLPEEGLKFMVYLQKENIIDESGMPKERFSAEFPKEGPSILRIQQVVRGDSAAYFCASSPQNRENEQYFGPGTRLTVT.

J is TRBJ1-6 and V is TRBV20-1; no DNA is available, so the TRBD1 call from TCRdb remains unchecked. This CDR3 is built from 14 residues. Germline values: CDR1 DFQATT, CDR2 SNEGSKA (reference sequence). The CDR3 reads CSAVPGQGNSPLHF.

The chain is built from TRBV20-1 and TRBJ2-1. The CDR3 runs to 12 residues. Germline CDR1 reads DFQATT; CDR2 reads SNEGSKA (reference sequence). The CDR3: CSARDPSAEQFF.

The chain combines TRBV5-6 with TRBJ2-2; the TRBD1 assignment by TCRdb is unverifiable without DNA. This CDR3 is 18 amino acids long. Germline V lookup: CDR1 SGHDT, CDR2 YYEEEE. CDR3 sequence reads: CASSLGPQGLLNTGELFF.

The V call is TRBV7-2, the J call TRBJ1-2. The CDR3 runs to 12 residues. CDR1 and CDR2 (germline): SGHTA, FQGNSA. CDR3 residues: CASSLRAYGYTF.

V usage is TRBV5-1 and J usage is TRBJ2-5; the TCRdb D gene call, TRBD1, has no DNA to confirm it. Per the germline V gene, CDR1 is SGHRS and CDR2 is YFSETQ. This CDR3 has 14 residues. The CDR3: CASSLAGQGETQYF.

The V gene is TRBV7-2, the J gene TRBJ2-3; lacking DNA, the TRBD1 call made by TCRdb goes unchecked. The CDR3 has 15 residues. Germline lookup yields CDR1 SGHTA and CDR2 FQGNSA. CDR3 amino acids: CASSSPSPTGGTQYF.

V gene TRBV5-1 combines with J gene TRBJ2-3; lacking DNA, the TRBD1 call made by TCRdb goes unchecked. Per the germline V gene, CDR1 is SGHRS and CDR2 is YFSETQ. The CDR3 runs to 16 residues. The CDR3 loop reads CASSSNYRVGTDTQYF.

This rearrangement joins TRBV2 to TRBJ2-1; TCRdb proposes TRBD2, but this gene call is untestable without DNA. Germline CDR1 is SNHLY and CDR2 is FYNNEI. The CDR3 consists of 15 residues. CDR3 protein: CGSSPSGRAGNEQFF.

The chain is built from TRBV15 and TRBJ2-1; the TCRdb call, TRBD2, lacks DNA for checking. CDR3 length equals 15 residues. Germline CDR1 LNHNV, CDR2 YYDKDF (reference sequence). The CDR3 loop is CATSRDQAGTNEQFF.

The gene calls are TRBV5-1 and TRBJ2-3; lacking DNA, the TRBD2 call made by TCRdb goes unchecked. CDR1 SGHRS and CDR2 YFSETQ come from the germline V gene. This CDR3 spans 16 amino acids. The CDR3 reads CASSTIGRGLTDMQYF.

CDR3 residues: CASSLPGELFF. The rearrangement joins TRBV5-6 to TRBJ2-2. This CDR3 has 11 residues. Germline V lookup: CDR1 SGHDT, CDR2 YYEEEE.

V and J are TRBV18 and TRBJ1-4; TCRdb's D gene call, TRBD1, goes unchecked for lack of DNA. The germline V gene has CDR1 KGHSH and CDR2 LQKENI. The CDR3 contains 14 residues. This CDR3 is CASSPDLGGEKLFF.

This sequence joins TRBV12-3 or TRBV12-4 and TRBJ1-2. The CDR3 is 13 amino acids. The CDR3 protein is CASSSKNPYGYTF.